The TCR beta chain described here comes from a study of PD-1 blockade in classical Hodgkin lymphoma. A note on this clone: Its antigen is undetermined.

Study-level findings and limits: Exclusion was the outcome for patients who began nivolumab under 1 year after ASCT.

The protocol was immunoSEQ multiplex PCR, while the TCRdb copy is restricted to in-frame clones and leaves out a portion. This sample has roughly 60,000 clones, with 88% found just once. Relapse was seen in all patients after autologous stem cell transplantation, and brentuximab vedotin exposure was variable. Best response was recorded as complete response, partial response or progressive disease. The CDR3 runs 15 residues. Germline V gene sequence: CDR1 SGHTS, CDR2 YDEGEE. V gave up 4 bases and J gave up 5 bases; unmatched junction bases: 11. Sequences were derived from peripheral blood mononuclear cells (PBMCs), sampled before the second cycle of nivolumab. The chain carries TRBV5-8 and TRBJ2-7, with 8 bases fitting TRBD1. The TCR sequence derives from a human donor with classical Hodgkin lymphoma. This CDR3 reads CASSRLQGGGDEQYF. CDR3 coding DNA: TGTGCCAGCAGCCGGCTACAGGGGGGTGGCGACGAGCAGTACTTC.